This T cell receptor (beta chain) appears in the sequencing data of a study of T cell responses to AZD1222 COVID-19 vaccine. General study findings and limits: White British ancestry dominated among donors, who included more females, and clonal diversity was possibly underestimated. Regions 160-218 and 743-854 dominated among vaccine-associated CD4 TCRs spanning spike. Repertoires were collected only later (after the peak T cell response had occurred).

Trimming shortened V by 8 bases and J by 0 bases, and 17 bases separated the two germline ends. CDR1 is SEHNR and CDR2 is FQNEAQ in the germline V gene (reference sequence). The CDR3 runs to 15 residues. Assay used: immunoSEQ multiplex PCR; TCRdb lists only in-frame clones, some missing. The data hold about 140,000 clones, with 75% to 95% observed a single time. About this clone itself: Its antigen is as yet unknown.

The chain links TRBV7-9 to TRBJ2-7, with a tentative D call TRBD2 (6 bases). This material consisted of peripheral blood, taken 28 days after the second dose of the MenACWY control vaccine. This clonotype was sampled from an adult who received the MenACWY meningococcal vaccine as a control. The CDR3 DNA sequence: TGTGCCAGCTCCGGGGGACTCAAGAGCTCCTACGAGCAGTACTTC. Its protein is CASSGGLKSSYEQYF.